This entry lists 10 T cell receptor beta chains sequenced from one sample in a study of cytomegalovirus exposure and HLA in healthy donors (dated by TCRdb to about 2017). Library preparation used the immunoSEQ multiplex PCR assay. A mixture of 60 forward primers for TCR Vbeta segments and 13 reverse primers for TCR Jbeta segments was used in the multiplex PCR. In its TCRdb copy, this immuneACCESS table keeps in-frame sequences only and misses some clones. Where compared with another copy, unresolved V genes explain less than half of these, and the others have no known cause. The table for this sample lists around 190,000 clones; over 75% of them were counted only once. The ten largest clonotypes hold about 2.8% of the sample. The sequenced sample was PBMCs. The source is a woman aged 25 to 39 in good health and CMV-seronegative.

V and J are TRBV5-4 and TRBJ2-1; possibly TRBD2 for D (6 bases). The germline CDR1 and CDR2 sequences are SGHNT and YYREEE (reference sequence). Deletions cut 6 bases from V and 6 bases from J, with 13 bases between. The CDR3 has 13 residues. CDR3: CASTGGTSNEQFF. In nucleotides, the CDR3 is TGTGCCAGCACAGGCGGGACGAGCAATGAGCAGTTCTTC.

The chain joins TRBV5-1 to TRBJ2-1, with TRBD1 matching over 8 bases. V lost 2 bases, J lost 4 bases, and 2 bases stayed unmatched. The CDR3 has 14 amino acids. Germline V gene data show CDR1 as SGHRS and CDR2 as YFSETQ. The CDR3: CASSLRQGYNEQFF. The CDR3 region has the DNA TGCGCCAGCAGCTTACGACAGGGGTACAATGAGCAGTTCTTC. Drawing the rest from reference TRBV5-1 and TRBJ2-1, the complete variable domain is KAGVTQTPRYLIKTRGQQVTLSCSPISGHRSVSWYQQTPGQGLQFLFEYFSETQRNKGNFPGRFSGRQFSNSRSEMNVSTLELGDSALYLCASSLRQGYNEQFFGPGTRLTVL.

Of note for this clone: One junction end does not reproduce the germline sequence, and a read error may be involved. The chain recombines TRBV4-2 with TRBJ2-1, with D unresolved. CDR1 is LGHNA and CDR2 is YNFKEQ in the germline V gene. The CDR3 is made up of 15 amino acids. Written as DNA, the CDR3 is TGTGCCAGCGGCCACCAAGCGCGTGTGGGCAATGAGCAGTTCTTC. This sequence encodes CASGHQARVGNEQFF.

This clone has just a few counts. This chain links TRBV7-9 with TRBJ1-5; no clear D. CDR1 and CDR2 from the germline V gene are SEHNR and FQNEAQ (reference sequence). Trimming took off 2 bases at V and 6 bases at J, with 5 bases between the two ends. The CDR3 contains 12 residues. The CDR3 sequence: CASSLYSQPQHF. The DNA of the CDR3 is TGTGCCAGCAGCTTATACAGTCAGCCCCAGCATTTT.

CDR3 sequence: CASSPQLAKNIQYF. The CDR3 nucleotides read TGTGCCAGCTCACCCCAGTTAGCCAAAAACATTCAGTACTTC. This sequence joins TRBV18 and TRBJ2-4; no reliable D call. Germline V gives CDR1 KGHSH, CDR2 LQKENI. CDR3 length: 14 amino acids. V dropped 3 bases and J dropped 0 bases, with 6 bases sitting between them.

The gene calls are TRBV6-4 and TRBJ2-3; D is ambiguous. The CDR3 runs 13 residues. The germline V and J ends were trimmed by 6 bases and 6 bases, with 13 bases remaining between them. Germline V gives CDR1 MRHNA, CDR2 SNTAGT. The CDR3 DNA sequence: TGTGCCAGCAGCGCAACAAGTCTGGATACGCAGTATTTT. This codes for CASSATSLDTQYF.

The chain carries TRBV9 and TRBJ1-3; maybe TRBD1 (5 bases). CDR3 length: 16 residues. Germline loops: CDR1 SGDLS, CDR2 YYNGEE. The V gene lost 0 bases and the J gene lost 4 bases, with 14 bases spanning the gap. The CDR3 is CASSVDRGRVGNTIYF. The CDR3 nucleotides are TGTGCCAGCAGCGTAGATAGGGGCCGTGTCGGAAACACCATATATTTT. Full variable domain (missing parts from reference TRBV9 and TRBJ1-3): DSGVTQTPKHLITATGQRVTLRCSPRSGDLSVYWYQQSLDQGLQFLIQYYNGEERAKGNILERFSAQQFPDLHSELNLSSLELGDSALYFCASSVDRGRVGNTIYFGEGSWLTVV.

As regards this clone: The sample holds other DNA sequences that translate to the same CDR3. The CDR3 sequence: CASSSEGSYEQYF. The CDR3 nucleotides are TGCGCCAGCAGCTCGGAGGGGTCCTACGAGCAGTACTTC. The rearrangement joins TRBV5-1 to TRBJ2-7; possible D gene TRBD2, 6 bases. Trimming took 3 bases from V and 1 from J, leaving 8 bases between them. Germline V gene lookup returns CDR1 SGHRS and CDR2 YFSETQ. The CDR3 totals 13 residues.

This chain connects TRBV6-1 to TRBJ2-5, with 7 bases lining up with TRBD1. Germline V gene data show CDR1 as MNHNS and CDR2 as SASEGT. V was clipped by 6 bases and J by 1 base; unmatched bases: 8. The CDR3 spans 15 residues. As DNA, the CDR3 is TGTGCCAGCAGAGCAGGGGGATTAACCCAAGAGACCCAGTACTTC. Its protein product is CASRAGGLTQETQYF.

This clone was counted only a few times. DNA of the CDR3: TGCGCCAGCACCATAAGGGGGCCCAGCACAGATACGCAGTATTTT. It yields the protein CASTIRGPSTDTQYF. The gene calls are TRBV5-1 and TRBJ2-3; 7 nucleotides line up with TRBD1. Germline loops: CDR1 SGHRS, CDR2 YFSETQ. With V trimmed by 6 bases and J by 0 bases, 7 bases remained unmatched. The length of the CDR3 is 15 residues. The variable domain in full, with the rest retrieved from reference TRBV5-1 and TRBJ2-3, is KAGVTQTPRYLIKTRGQQVTLSCSPISGHRSVSWYQQTPGQGLQFLFEYFSETQRNKGNFPGRFSGRQFSNSRSEMNVSTLELGDSALYLCASTIRGPSTDTQYFGPGTRLTVL.